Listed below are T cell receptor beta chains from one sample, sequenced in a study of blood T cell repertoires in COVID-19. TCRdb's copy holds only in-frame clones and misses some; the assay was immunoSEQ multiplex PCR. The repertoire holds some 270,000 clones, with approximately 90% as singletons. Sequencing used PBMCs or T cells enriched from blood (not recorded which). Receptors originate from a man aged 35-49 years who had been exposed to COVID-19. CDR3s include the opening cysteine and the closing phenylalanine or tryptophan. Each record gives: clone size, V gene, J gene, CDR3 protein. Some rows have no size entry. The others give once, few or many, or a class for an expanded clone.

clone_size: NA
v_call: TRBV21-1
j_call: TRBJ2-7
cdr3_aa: CASSLLFRQGPSSSYEQYF

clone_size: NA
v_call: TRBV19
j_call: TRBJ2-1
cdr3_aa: CASSGGPSSYNEQFF

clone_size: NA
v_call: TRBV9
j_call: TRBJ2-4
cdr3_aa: CASSPWGGKNIQYF

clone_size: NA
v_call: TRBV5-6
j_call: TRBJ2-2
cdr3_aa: CASSGDRGTGELFF

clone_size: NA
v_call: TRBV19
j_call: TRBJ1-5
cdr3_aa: CASQTGNQPQHF

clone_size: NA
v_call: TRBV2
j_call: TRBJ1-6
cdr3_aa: CASSGEPDNSPLHF

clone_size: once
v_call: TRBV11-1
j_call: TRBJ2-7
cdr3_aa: CASSPGLADYEQYF

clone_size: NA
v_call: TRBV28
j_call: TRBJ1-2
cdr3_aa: CASSLSEPSLYRGYTF

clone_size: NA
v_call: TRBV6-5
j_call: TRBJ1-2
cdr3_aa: CASSRGGSNYGYTF

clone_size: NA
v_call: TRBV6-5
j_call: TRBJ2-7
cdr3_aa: CASSHRASYEQYF

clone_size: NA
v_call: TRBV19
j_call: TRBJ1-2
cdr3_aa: CASTGVGGYTF

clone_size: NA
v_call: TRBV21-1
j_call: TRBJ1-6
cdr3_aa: CASSKGSARESPLHF

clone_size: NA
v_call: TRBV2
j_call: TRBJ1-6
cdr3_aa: CASRRTGNSPLHF

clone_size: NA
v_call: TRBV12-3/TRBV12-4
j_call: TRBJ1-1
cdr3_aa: CVSSPTPANEAFF

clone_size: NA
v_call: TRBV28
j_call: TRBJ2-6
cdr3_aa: CASSARGTGANVLTF

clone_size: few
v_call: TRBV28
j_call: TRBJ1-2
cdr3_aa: CASSLYRVGGYTF

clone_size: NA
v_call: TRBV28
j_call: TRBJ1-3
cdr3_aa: CASSPGRVGNTIYF

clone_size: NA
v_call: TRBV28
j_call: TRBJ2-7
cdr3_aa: CASSHTKTRTGEQYF

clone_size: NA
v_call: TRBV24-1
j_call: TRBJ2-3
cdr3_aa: CATGSGSDTQYF

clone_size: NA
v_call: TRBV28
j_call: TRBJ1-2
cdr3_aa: CASSLETGLGSYTF

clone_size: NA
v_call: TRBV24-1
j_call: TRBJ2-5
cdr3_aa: CATSDPRTGGQETQYF

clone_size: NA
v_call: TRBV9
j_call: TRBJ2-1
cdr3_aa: CASSVPGWDNEQFF

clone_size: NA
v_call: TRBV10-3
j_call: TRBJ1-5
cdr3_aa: CATRGGFNQPQHF

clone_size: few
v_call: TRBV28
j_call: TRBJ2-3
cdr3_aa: CASSIPGLAEVSTDTQYF

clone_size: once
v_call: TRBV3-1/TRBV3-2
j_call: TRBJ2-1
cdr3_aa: CASSQAAGGSYNEQFF

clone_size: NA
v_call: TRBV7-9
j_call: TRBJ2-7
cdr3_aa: CASSSILAGAEYEQYF

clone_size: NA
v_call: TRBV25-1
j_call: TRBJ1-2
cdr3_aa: CASTWGGGPDYGYTF

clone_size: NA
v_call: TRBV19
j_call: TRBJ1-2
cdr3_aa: CASRSTDRDFGYTF

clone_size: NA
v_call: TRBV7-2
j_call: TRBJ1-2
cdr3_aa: CASSQLPGQGYGYTF

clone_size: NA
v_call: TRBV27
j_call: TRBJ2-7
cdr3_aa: CASSLSRGTYEQYF

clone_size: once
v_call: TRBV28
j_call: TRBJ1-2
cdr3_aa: CASSPPEGQGTGGYTF

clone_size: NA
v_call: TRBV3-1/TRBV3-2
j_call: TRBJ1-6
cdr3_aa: CASSQIGGSPLHF

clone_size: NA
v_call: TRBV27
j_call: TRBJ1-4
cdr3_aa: CASSVLPLGEKLFF

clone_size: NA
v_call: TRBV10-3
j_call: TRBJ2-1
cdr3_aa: CAISALTGSYNEQFF

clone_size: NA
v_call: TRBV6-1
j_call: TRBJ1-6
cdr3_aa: CASSEYLGGADSPLHF

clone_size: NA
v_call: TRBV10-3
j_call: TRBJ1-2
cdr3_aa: CAISESTGTNYGYTF

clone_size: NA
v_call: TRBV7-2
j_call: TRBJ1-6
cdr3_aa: CASSSAGTGVEPLHF

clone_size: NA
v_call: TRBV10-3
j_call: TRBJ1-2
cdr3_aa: CAISESKQGAGYGYTF

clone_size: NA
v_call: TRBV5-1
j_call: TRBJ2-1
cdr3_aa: CASSPHSGRENNEQFF